Detailed here is one TCR beta chain. Trimming cost V 3 bases and J 5 bases; bases outside gene matches: 7. CDR3 length equals 15 residues. Looked up from germline, CDR1 is LNHNV and CDR2 is YYDKDF (reference sequence). The entry originates in a study of T cell responses to AZD1222 COVID-19 vaccine. TCRdb's copy holds only in-frame clones and misses some; the assay was immunoSEQ multiplex PCR. Of 100,000 to 140,000 clones in the sample, 89% were seen once. This specimen was peripheral blood, taken on day 0 of AZD1222 vaccination. V gene TRBV15 combines with J gene TRBJ2-7; 10 positions match TRBD1. The sequence derives from an adult in good health. The CDR3, as DNA: TGTGCCACCAGCAGGCCGGGACAGGGGATCGACGAGCAGTACTTC. The encoded protein is CATSRPGQGIDEQYF.